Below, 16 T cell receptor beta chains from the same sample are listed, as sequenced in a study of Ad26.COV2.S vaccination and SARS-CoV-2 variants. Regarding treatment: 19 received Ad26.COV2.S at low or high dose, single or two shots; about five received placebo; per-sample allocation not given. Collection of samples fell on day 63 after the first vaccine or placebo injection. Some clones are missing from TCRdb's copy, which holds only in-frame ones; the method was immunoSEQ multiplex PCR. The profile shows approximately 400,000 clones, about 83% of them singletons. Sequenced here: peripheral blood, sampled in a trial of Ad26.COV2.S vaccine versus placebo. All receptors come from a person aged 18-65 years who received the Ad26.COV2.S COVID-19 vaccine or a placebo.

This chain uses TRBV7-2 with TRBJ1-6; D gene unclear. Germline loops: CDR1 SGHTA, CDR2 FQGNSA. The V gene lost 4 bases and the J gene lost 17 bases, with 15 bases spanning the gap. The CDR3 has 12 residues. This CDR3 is CASSSTLGLVHF. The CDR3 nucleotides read TGTGCCAGCAGCTCTACCCTTGGCCTTGTCCACTTT.

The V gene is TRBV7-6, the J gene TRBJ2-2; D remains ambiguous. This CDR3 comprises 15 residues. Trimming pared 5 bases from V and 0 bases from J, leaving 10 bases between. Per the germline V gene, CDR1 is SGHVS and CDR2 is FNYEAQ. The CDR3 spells CASSPQVPNTGELFF. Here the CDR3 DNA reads TGTGCCAGCAGCCCCCAGGTTCCGAACACCGGGGAGCTGTTTTTT.

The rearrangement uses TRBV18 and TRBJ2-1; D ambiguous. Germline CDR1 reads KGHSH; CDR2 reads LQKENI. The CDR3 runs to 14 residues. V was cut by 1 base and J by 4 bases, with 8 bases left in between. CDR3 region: CASSPQARYNEQFF. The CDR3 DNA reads TGTGCCAGCTCACCACAGGCCAGATACAATGAGCAGTTCTTC.

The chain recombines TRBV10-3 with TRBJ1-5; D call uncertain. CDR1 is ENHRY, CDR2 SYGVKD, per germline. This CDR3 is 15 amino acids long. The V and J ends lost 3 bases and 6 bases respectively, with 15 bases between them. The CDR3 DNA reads TGTGCCATCAGTGACTCGAAGGCTTCAGGTCAGCCCCAGCATTTT. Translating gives CAISDSKASGQPQHF.

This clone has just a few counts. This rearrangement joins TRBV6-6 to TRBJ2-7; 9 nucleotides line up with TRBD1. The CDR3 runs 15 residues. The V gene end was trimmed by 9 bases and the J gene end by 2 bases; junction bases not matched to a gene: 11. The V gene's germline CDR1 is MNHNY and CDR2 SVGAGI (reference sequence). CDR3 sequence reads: CASFGVGTGTYEQYF. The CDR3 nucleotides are TGTGCCAGTTTCGGGGTCGGGACAGGGACCTACGAGCAGTACTTC.

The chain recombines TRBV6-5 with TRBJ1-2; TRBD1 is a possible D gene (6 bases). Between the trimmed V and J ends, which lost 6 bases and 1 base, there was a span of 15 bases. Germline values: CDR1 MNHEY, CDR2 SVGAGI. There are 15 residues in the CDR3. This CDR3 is CASSRTGHLNYGYTF. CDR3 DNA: TGTGCCAGCAGCCGCACGGGACACCTTAACTATGGCTACACCTTC.

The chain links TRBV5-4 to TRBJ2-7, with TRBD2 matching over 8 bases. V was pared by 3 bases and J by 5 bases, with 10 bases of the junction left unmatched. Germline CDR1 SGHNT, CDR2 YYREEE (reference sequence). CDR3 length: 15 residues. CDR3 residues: CASSSQAGGVDEQYF. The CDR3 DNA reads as TGTGCCAGCAGCTCTCAGGCGGGAGGAGTCGACGAGCAGTACTTC.

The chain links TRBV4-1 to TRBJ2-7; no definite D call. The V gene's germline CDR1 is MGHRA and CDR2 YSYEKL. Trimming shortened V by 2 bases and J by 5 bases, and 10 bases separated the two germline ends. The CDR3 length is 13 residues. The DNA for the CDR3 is TGCGCCAGCAGCCAACTATCTCTGAACGAGCAGTACTTC. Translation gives CASSQLSLNEQYF.

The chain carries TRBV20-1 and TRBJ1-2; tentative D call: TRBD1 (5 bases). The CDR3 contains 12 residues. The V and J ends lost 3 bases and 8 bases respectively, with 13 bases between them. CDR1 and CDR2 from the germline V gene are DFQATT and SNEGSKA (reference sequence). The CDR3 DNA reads TGCAGTGCTAGTAGGGACGTGGAGGGCTACACCTTC. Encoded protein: CSASRDVEGYTF.

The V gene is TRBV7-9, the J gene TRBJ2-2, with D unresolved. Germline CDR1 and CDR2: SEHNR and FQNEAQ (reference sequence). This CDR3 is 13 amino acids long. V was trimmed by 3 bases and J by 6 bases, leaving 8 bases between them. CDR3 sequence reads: CASSFLVAGELFF. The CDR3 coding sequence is TGTGCCAGCAGCTTTTTGGTCGCCGGGGAGCTGTTTTTT.

The CDR3 nucleotides are TGTGCCAGTTCACAGGGGGTCATGGGCAATCAGCCCCAGCATTTT. Protein: CASSQGVMGNQPQHF. The V gene is TRBV19, the J gene TRBJ1-5, with TRBD1 matching over 8 bases. Trimming took 8 bases from V and 2 from J; bases not matched to a gene: 8. CDR3 length equals 15 residues. Germline CDR1 and CDR2: LNHDA and SQIVND (reference sequence).

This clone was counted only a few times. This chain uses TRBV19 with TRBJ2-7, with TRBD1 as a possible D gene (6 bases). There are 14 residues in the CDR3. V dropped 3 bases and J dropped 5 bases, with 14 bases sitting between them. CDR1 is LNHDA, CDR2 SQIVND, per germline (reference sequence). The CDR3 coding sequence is TGTGCCAGTAGTATGGGCTTCAGGGGAGACGAGCAGTACTTC. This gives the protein CASSMGFRGDEQYF.

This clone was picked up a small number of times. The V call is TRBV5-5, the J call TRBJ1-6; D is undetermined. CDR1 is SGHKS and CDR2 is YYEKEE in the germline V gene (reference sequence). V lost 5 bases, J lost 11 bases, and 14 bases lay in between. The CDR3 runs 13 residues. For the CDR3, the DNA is TGTGCCAGCAGGAGGAGTGGGGAAGCACCCCTCCACTTT. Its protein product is CASRRSGEAPLHF.

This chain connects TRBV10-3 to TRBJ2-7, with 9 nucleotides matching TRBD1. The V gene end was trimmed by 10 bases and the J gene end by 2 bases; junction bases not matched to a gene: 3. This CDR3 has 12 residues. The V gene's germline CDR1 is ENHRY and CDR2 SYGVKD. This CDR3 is CATGTGTYEQYF. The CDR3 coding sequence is TGTGCCACCGGGACAGGGACCTACGAGCAGTACTTC.

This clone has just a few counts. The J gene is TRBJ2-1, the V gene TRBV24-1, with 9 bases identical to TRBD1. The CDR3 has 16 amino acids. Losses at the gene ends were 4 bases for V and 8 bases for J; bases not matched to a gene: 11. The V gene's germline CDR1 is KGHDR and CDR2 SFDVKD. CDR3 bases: TGTGCCACCAGTGACCCGTACCGGGACAGGGACGATGAGCAGTTCTTC. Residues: CATSDPYRDRDDEQFF.

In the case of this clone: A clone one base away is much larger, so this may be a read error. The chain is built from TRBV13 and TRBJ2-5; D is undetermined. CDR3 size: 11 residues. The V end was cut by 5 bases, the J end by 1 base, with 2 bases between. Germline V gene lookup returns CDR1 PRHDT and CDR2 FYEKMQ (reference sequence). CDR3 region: CASSTQETQYF. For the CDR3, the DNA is TGTGCCAGCAGCACCCAAGAGACCCAGTACTTC.